This TCR beta chain was obtained from a study of shared T cell receptors in the human thymus. Produced via immunoSEQ multiplex PCR; TCRdb's table is partial and in-frame only. The sample lists 500,000 to 750,000 clones, more than 75% occurring once. The CDR3 extends over 17 amino acids. From germline, CDR1 is SNHLY and CDR2 FYNNEI. V lost 7 bases and J lost 3, with 22 bases in between. This same sample was also taken into another study, of human thymus T cells. That investigation notes: Having corrective surgery for congenital heart defects, healthy Finnish infants were the ones who donated. In corrective heart surgery, resections were taken, and these provided the thymus tissue. Gene usage (both V and J) appeared biased in thymic and blood repertoires. What related research reported was that thymic repertoires overlapped highly among unrelated individuals.

The sequenced sample was thymocytes. The chain joins TRBV2 to TRBJ1-3, with D possibly being TRBD1 (5 bases). This clonotype was sampled from a boy younger than two with a congenital heart defect. DNA of the CDR3: TGTGCCAGCATTCGAACCCCGGCAGGGAACCATGGAAACACCATATATTTT. It translates to CASIRTPAGNHGNTIYF.